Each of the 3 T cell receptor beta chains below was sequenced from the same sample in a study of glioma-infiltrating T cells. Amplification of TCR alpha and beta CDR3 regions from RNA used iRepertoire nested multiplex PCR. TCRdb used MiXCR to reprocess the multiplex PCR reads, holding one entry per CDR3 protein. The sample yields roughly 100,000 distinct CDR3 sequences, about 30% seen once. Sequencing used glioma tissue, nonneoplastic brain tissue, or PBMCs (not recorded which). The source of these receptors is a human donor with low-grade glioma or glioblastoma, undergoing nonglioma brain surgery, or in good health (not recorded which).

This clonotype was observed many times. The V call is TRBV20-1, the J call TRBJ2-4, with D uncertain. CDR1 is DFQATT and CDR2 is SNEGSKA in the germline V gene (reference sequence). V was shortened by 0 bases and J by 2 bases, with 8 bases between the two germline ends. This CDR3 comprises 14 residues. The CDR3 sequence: CSAREQGTKNIQYF. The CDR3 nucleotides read TGCAGTGCTAGAGAGCAAGGGACCAAAAACATTCAGTACTTC.

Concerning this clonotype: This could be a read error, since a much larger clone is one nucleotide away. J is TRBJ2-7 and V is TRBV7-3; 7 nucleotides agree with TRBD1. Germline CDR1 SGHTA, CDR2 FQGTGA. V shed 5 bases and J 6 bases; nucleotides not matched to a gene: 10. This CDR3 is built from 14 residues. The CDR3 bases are TGTGCCAGCAGCATCGTCCACCCAGGGGGCGAGCAGTACTTC. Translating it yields CASSIVHPGGEQYF.

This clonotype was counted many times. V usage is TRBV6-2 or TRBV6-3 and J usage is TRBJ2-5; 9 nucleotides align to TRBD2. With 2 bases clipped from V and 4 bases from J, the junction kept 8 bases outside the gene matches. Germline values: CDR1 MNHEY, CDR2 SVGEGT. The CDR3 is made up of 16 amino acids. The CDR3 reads CASSYGRGGALETQYF. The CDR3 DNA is TGTGCCAGCAGTTACGGGCGCGGGGGGGCTTTAGAGACCCAGTACTTC.